Below, 21 T cell receptor beta chains from the same sample are listed, as sequenced in a study of T cells in localized non-small cell lung cancer. TCRdb's table, derived via immunoSEQ multiplex PCR, lists solely in-frame clones and lacks some. The sample shows roughly 2,800 clones, about 25% of them seen only once. Sequencing used lung tumor tissue, obtained before any cancer treatment. These receptors all stem from a male donor at least 60 years old with stage II lung adenocarcinoma.

The gene calls are TRBV11-3 and TRBJ2-3, with a possible D match to TRBD2 (6 bases). The CDR3 is 16 amino acids. CDR1 SGHNT and CDR2 YENEEA come from the germline V gene. V lost 1 base, J lost 6 bases, and 17 bases lay in between. The CDR3 DNA follows: TGTGCCAGCAGCTTAGGTCGCAGCGGGCGGGTTGATACGCAGTATTTT. Translated: CASSLGRSGRVDTQYF.

The V call is TRBV18, the J call TRBJ2-7; D is perhaps TRBD2 (5 bases). Trimming removed 2 bases at V and 0 bases at J, with 5 bases between. Germline-derived CDR1 and CDR2 are KGHSH and LQKENI. The CDR3 covers 13 residues. CDR3 region: CASSPGLSYEQYF. The CDR3 DNA follows: TGTGCCAGCTCACCAGGACTCTCCTACGAGCAGTACTTC.

This clone was counted only a few times. The chain has TRBV7-6 and TRBJ2-1, with no clear D. Germline lookup yields CDR1 SGHVS and CDR2 FNYEAQ. This CDR3 contains 14 residues. Trimming removed 3 bases at V and 0 bases at J, with 6 bases between. The CDR3 DNA reads TGTGCCAGCAGCTTGCTCCGCTCCTACAATGAGCAGTTCTTC. Its protein is CASSLLRSYNEQFF.

The chain couples TRBV18 to TRBJ2-7, with a possible D match to TRBD2 (6 bases). CDR1 and CDR2 from the germline V gene are KGHSH and LQKENI. V shed 3 bases and J shed 5 bases, with 17 bases lying between them. The CDR3 extends over 15 amino acids. CDR3 region: CASSPTSSLLHEQYF. The CDR3 DNA reads TGTGCCAGCTCACCGACTAGTTCCCTACTACACGAGCAGTACTTC.

The chain has TRBV14 and TRBJ2-1, with D perhaps TRBD2 (7 bases). The CDR3 length is 15 residues. V lost 4 bases and J 7 bases, leaving 17 bases between the germline ends. Germline values: CDR1 SGHDN, CDR2 FVKESK. CDR3 bases: TGTGCCAGCAGCCCCCAGCCGGGGGGCTGGAATGAGCAGTTCTTC. This sequence encodes CASSPQPGGWNEQFF. The full variable domain, with the rest looked up from reference TRBV14 and TRBJ2-1, is EAGVTQFPSHSVIEKGQTVTLRCDPISGHDNLYWYRRVMGKEIKFLLHFVKESKQDESGMPNNRFLAERTGGTYSTLKVQPAELEDSGVYFCASSPQPGGWNEQFFGPGTRLTVL.

This chain connects TRBV9 to TRBJ2-1; 9 bases map to TRBD2. CDR1 and CDR2 (germline): SGDLS, YYNGEE. The CDR3 contains 13 residues. The V and J ends lost 7 bases and 8 bases, in that order; junction bases with no gene match: 7. The CDR3 region has the DNA TGTGCCAGCTGGGGCGGGAGGGCCGATGAGCAGTTCTTC. It codes for CASWGGRADEQFF.

The chain joins TRBV11-3 to TRBJ1-1; D unresolved. This CDR3 is built from 14 residues. The germline V gene has CDR1 SGHNT and CDR2 YENEEA. V was trimmed by 1 base and J by 0 bases, leaving 6 bases between them. The CDR3 protein is CASSLGRMNTEAFF. The CDR3 DNA follows: TGTGCCAGCAGCTTAGGTCGGATGAACACTGAAGCTTTCTTT.

In its sample, this clone was seen a few times. The rearrangement links TRBV9 to TRBJ1-1; tentatively, D is TRBD1 (6 bases). The V gene's germline CDR1 is SGDLS and CDR2 YYNGEE. The CDR3 is 12 amino acids. The V end lost 5 bases, the J end lost 10 bases, and 15 bases lay between the germline ends. The CDR3 bases are TGTGCCAGCAGTGAACAACAGGGCGCAGCTTTCTTT. Translated: CASSEQQGAAFF.

This chain uses TRBV5-1 with TRBJ1-1; D uncertain. The length of the CDR3 is 15 residues. The germline V and J ends were trimmed by 4 bases and 4 bases, with 17 bases remaining between them. Germline V CDR1 and CDR2: SGHRS, YFSETQ. The DNA for the CDR3 is TGCGCCAGCAGCGTGGACTCCAACTCGGGCACTGAAGCTTTCTTT. Its translation is CASSVDSNSGTEAFF.

This clone has only a few counts. V gene TRBV6-8 combines with J gene TRBJ1-1; 7 nucleotides match TRBD1. With 6 bases clipped from V and 5 bases from J, the junction kept 6 bases outside the gene matches. The germline gives CDR1 MNHGY, CDR2 SAAAGT. The CDR3 sequence is 13 residues long. The CDR3 loop reads CASRRQGGTEAFF. CDR3 DNA: TGTGCCAGCAGAAGACAGGGTGGGACTGAAGCTTTCTTT.

This clone has more than one count but fewer than ten. The V call is TRBV28, the J call TRBJ2-7, with 10 bases matching TRBD1. Germline CDR1 MDHEN, CDR2 SYDVKM. The CDR3 length is 16 residues. V was pared by 3 bases and J by 0 bases, with 5 bases of the junction left unmatched. The CDR3 spells CASSFWGQGNSYEQYF. Here the CDR3 DNA reads TGTGCCAGCAGTTTCTGGGGACAGGGGAACTCCTACGAGCAGTACTTC.

V is TRBV7-1 and J is TRBJ1-1; D is perhaps TRBD1 (6 bases). TRBV7-1 qualifies as an ORF whose function is uncertain. The CDR3 loop spans 13 amino acids. V lost 6 bases, J lost 1 base, and 9 bases lay in between. The CDR3 here is CASSQQGNTEAFF. CDR3 sequence (DNA): TGTGCCAGCAGTCAACAGGGGAACACTGAAGCTTTCTTT.

The table lists this clone with a few counts. The DNA for the CDR3 is TGTGCCAGCACCGGACTCTGGGACCGGGATTTTTATGGCTACACCTTC. It specifies CASTGLWDRDFYGYTF. This chain joins TRBV6-8 and TRBJ1-2, with D perhaps TRBD1 (5 bases). With 7 bases removed from V and 5 bases from J, the gap between germline ends came to 23 bases. Per the germline V gene, CDR1 is MNHGY and CDR2 is SAAAGT. The CDR3 has 16 amino acids.

The chain uses TRBV29-1 and TRBJ2-3, with 9 bases fitting TRBD1. The CDR3 is 15 residues long. Germline loops: CDR1 SQVTM, CDR2 ANQGSEA. J was trimmed by 3 bases and V by 1 base; bases with no gene match: 5. As DNA, the CDR3 is TGCAGCGTTGAAGTCCGGGACAGGGCAACAGATACGCAGTATTTT. Protein: CSVEVRDRATDTQYF.

V and J are TRBV11-3 and TRBJ2-7, with D maybe TRBD2 (6 bases). CDR1 and CDR2 from the germline V gene are SGHNT and YENEEA. The CDR3 contains 16 residues. With 5 bases removed from V and 0 bases from J, the gap between germline ends came to 17 bases. Written as DNA, the CDR3 is TGTGCCAGCAGCAATCTTGGAGGGGCCAGCTCCTACGAGCAGTACTTC. The encoded protein is CASSNLGGASSYEQYF. The variable domain in full, with the rest retrieved from reference TRBV11-3 and TRBJ2-7, is EAGVVQSPRYKIIEKKQPVAFWCNPISGHNTLYWYLQNLGQGPELLIRYENEEAVDDSQLPKDRFSAERLKGVDSTLKIQPAELGDSAVYLCASSNLGGASSYEQYFGPGTRLTVT.

This clone was found a few times. V usage is TRBV19 and J usage is TRBJ2-1; D is possibly TRBD1 (5 bases). CDR1 is LNHDA, CDR2 SQIVND, per germline (reference sequence). Between the trimmed V and J ends, which lost 1 base and 5 bases, there was a span of 9 bases. The length of the CDR3 is 14 residues. CDR3 in DNA: TGTGCCAGTAGTATAGTTTCAGGGAACAATGAGCAGTTCTTC. Its translation: CASSIVSGNNEQFF.

The rearrangement links TRBV6-8 to TRBJ2-1, with D tentatively TRBD1 (8 bases). In germline, CDR1 is MNHGY, CDR2 SAAAGT. Trimming stripped 5 bases from V and 8 bases from J, with 13 bases between. The CDR3 runs 13 residues. The CDR3 loop reads CASSRTGRDEQFF. The CDR3 coding sequence is TGTGCCAGCAGTCGGACAGGGAGGGATGAGCAGTTCTTC.

CDR3 loop: CASSLIQGRGNYGYTF. CDR3 in DNA: TGTGCCAGCAGCTTAATACAGGGGCGGGGTAACTATGGCTACACCTTC. The chain links TRBV11-3 to TRBJ1-2, with TRBD1 matching over 7 bases. The CDR3 runs 16 residues. The ends lost 2 bases at V and 1 base at J; junction bases unmatched: 7. CDR1 and CDR2 (germline): SGHNT, YENEEA.

In its sample, this clone is hyperexpanded. The CDR3 reads CASSDRTAQTKNEQFF. Written as DNA, the CDR3 is TGTGCCAGCAGCGACCGGACCGCTCAAACCAAGAATGAGCAGTTCTTC. This chain joins TRBV9 and TRBJ2-1; D ambiguous. In germline, CDR1 is SGDLS, CDR2 YYNGEE. The germline V and J ends were trimmed by 3 bases and 7 bases, with 20 bases remaining between them. This CDR3 contains 16 residues.

The V gene is TRBV11-3, the J gene TRBJ2-2; D is possibly TRBD1 (6 bases). The CDR3 runs 15 residues. V was shortened by 4 bases and J by 6 bases, with 15 bases between the two germline ends. Germline assignment: CDR1 SGHNT and CDR2 YENEEA. This chain's CDR3 is CASSSDRWGSGELFF. CDR3 DNA sequence: TGTGCCAGCAGCTCGGACAGATGGGGTTCCGGGGAGCTGTTTTTT.

Written as DNA, the CDR3 is TGTGCCAGTATGCCGGCCTCTGGAAACACCATATATTTT. It codes for CASMPASGNTIYF. V gene TRBV19 combines with J gene TRBJ1-3; no clear D gene. Germline V lookup: CDR1 LNHDA, CDR2 SQIVND (reference sequence). V was trimmed by 7 bases and J by 0 bases, leaving 7 bases between them. The CDR3 covers 13 residues.